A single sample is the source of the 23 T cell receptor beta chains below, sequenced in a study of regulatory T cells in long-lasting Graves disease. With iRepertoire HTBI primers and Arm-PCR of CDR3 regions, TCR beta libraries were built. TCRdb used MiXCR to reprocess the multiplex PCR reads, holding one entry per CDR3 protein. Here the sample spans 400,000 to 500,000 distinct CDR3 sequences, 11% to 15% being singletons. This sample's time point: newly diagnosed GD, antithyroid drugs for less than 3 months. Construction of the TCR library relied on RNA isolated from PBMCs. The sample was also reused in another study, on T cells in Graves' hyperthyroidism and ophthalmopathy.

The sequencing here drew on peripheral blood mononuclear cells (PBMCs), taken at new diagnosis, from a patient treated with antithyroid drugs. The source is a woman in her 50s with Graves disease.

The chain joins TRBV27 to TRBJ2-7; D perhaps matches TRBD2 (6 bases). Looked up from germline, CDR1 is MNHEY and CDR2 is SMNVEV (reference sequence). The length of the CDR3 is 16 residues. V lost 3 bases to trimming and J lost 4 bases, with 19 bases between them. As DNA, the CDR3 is TGTGCCAGCAGTTTGGCCACTACCTCACTAGCATACGAGCAGTACTTC. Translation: CASSLATTSLAYEQYF.

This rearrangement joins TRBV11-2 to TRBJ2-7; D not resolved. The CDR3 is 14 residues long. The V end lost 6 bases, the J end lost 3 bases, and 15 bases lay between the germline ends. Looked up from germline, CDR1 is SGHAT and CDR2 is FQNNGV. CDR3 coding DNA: TGTGCCAGCAGTTATCTAGACGGAGACTACGAGCAGTACTTC. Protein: CASSYLDGDYEQYF. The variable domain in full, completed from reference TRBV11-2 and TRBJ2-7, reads EAGVAQSPRYKIIEKRQSVAFWCNPISGHATLYWYQQILGQGPKLLIQFQNNGVVDDSQLPKDRFSAERLKGVDSTLKIQPAKLEDSAVYLCASSYLDGDYEQYFGPGTRLTVT.

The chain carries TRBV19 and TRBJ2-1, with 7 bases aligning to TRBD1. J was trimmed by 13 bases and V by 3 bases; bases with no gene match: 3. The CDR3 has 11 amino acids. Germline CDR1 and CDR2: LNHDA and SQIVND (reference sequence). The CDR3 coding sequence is TGTGCCAGTAGTATGGGGACAGAACAGTTCTTC. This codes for CASSMGTEQFF.

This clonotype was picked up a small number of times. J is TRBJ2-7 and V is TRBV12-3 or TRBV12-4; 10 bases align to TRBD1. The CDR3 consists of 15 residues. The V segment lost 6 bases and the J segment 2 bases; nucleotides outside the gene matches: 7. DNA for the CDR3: TGTGCCAGCAGCTTACGAGGGACAGGGGCCTACGAGCAGTACTTC. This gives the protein CASSLRGTGAYEQYF.

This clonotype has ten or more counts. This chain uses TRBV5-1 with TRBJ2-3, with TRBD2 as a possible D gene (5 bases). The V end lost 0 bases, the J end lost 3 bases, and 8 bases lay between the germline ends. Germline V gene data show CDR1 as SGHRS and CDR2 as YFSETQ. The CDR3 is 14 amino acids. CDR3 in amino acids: CASSLARTTDTQYF. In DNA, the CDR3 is TGCGCCAGCAGCTTGGCCAGGACTACAGATACGCAGTATTTT.

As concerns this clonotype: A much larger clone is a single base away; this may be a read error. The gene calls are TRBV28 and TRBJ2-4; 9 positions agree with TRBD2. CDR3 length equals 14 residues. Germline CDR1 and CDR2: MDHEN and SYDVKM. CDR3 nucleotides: TGTGCCGGATCATCGACTAGCGGCAAAAACATTCAGCACTTC. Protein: CAGSSTSGKNIQHF.

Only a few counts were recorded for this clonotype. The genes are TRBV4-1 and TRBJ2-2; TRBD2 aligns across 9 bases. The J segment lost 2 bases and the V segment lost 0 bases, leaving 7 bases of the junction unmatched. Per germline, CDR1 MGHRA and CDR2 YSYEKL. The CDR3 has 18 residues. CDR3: CASSQEALAGFNTGELFF. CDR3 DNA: TGCGCCAGCAGCCAAGAGGCTCTAGCGGGGTTTAACACCGGGGAGCTGTTTTTT.

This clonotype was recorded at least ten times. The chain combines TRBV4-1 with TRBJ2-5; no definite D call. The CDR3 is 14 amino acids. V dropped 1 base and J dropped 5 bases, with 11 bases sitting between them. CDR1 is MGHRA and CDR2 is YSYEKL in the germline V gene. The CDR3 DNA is TGCGCCAGCAGCCAAGGCAATGGTGTTGAGACCCAGTACTTC. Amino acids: CASSQGNGVETQYF.

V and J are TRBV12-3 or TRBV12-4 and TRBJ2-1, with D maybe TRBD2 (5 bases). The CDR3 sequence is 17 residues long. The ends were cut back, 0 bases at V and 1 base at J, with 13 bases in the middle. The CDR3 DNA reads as TGTGCCAGCAGTTTAGCCGGGCTAGCCTCTTCCTACAATGAGCAGTTCTTC. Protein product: CASSLAGLASSYNEQFF.

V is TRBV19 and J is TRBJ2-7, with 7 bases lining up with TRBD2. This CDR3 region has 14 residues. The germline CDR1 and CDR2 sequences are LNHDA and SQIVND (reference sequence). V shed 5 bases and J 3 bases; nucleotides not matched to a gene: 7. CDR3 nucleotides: TGTGCCAGTAGTTTCTCCGGGACTATCTACGAGCAGTACTTC. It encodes CASSFSGTIYEQYF.

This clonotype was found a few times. CDR3 residues: CASSEAGDLYASNYGYTF. CDR3 bases: TGTGCCAGCAGTGAAGCCGGGGACCTATACGCTTCTAACTATGGCTACACCTTC. J is TRBJ1-2 and V is TRBV2, with D perhaps TRBD1 (5 bases). The CDR3 is 18 amino acids. Trimming took 0 bases from V and 0 from J, leaving 17 bases between them. CDR1 and CDR2 (germline): SNHLY, FYNNEI.

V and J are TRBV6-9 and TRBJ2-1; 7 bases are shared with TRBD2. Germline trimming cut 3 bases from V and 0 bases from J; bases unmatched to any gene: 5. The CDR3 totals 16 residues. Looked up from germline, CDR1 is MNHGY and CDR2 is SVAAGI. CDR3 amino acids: CASSYLAESSYNEQFF. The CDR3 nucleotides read TGTGCCAGCAGTTACCTAGCGGAGAGCTCCTACAATGAGCAGTTCTTC.

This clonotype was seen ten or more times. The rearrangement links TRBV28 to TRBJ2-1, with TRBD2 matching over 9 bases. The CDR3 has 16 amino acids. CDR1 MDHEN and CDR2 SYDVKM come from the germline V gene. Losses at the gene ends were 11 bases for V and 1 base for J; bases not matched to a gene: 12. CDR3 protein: CAVLGASGTSYNEQFF. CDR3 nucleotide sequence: TGTGCCGTCCTCGGGGCTAGCGGGACATCCTACAATGAGCAGTTCTTC.

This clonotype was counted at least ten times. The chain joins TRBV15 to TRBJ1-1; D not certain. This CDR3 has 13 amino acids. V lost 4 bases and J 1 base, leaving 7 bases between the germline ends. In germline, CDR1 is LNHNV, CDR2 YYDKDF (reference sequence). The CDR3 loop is CATSIRQNTEAFF. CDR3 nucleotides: TGTGCCACCAGCATAAGACAGAACACTGAAGCTTTCTTT.

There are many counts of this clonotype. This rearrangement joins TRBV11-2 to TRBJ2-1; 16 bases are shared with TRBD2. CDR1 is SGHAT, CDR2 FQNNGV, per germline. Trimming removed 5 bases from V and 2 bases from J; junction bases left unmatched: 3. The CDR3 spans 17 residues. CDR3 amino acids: CASSQGLAGGPYNEQFF. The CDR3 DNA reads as TGTGCCAGCAGCCAGGGACTAGCGGGAGGGCCCTACAATGAGCAGTTCTTC.

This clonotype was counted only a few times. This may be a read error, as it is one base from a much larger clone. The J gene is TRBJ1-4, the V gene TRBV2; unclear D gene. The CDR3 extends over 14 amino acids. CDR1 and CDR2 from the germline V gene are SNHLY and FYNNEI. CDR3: CASSGRAWGEKPFF. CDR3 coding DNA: TGTGCCAGCAGTGGGCGGGCCTGGGGTGAAAAACCGTTTTTT.

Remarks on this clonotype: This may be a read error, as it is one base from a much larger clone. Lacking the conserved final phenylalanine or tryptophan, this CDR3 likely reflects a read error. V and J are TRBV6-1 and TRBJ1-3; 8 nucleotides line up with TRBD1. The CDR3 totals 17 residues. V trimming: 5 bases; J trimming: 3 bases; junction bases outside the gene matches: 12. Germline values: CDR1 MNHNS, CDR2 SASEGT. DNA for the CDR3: TGTGCCAGCAGTCCCGGCCGCGACAGGGGAGGTGGAAACACCATATATTAT. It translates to CASSPGRDRGGGNTIYY.

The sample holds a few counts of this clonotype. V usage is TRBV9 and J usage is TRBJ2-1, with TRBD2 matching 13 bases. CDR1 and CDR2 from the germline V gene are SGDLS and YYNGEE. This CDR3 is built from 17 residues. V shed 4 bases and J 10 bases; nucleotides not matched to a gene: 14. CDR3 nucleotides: TGTGCCAGCAGCATCCCCGGGACTAGCGGGGCTCTGGCGGAGCAGTTCTTC. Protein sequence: CASSIPGTSGALAEQFF.

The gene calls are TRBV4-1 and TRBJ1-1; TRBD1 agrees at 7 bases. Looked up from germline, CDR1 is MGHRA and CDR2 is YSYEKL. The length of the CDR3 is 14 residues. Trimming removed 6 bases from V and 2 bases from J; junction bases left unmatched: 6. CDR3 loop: CASSDYRGNTEAFF. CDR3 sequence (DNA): TGCGCCAGCAGTGACTACAGGGGCAACACTGAAGCTTTCTTT.

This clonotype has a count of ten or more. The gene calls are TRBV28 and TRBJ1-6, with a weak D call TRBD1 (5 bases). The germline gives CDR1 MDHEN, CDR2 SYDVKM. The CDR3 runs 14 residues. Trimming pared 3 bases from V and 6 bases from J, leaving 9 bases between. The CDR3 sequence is CASSLRGTNSPLHF. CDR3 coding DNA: TGTGCCAGCAGTTTGAGGGGAACTAATTCACCCCTCCACTTT.

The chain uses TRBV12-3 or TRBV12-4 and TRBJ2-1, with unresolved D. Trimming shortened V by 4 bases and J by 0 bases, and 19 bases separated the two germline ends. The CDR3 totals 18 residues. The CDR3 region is CASSSPGLAFSSYNEQFF. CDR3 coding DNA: TGTGCCAGCAGTTCGCCCGGATTGGCGTTTAGCTCCTACAATGAGCAGTTCTTC.

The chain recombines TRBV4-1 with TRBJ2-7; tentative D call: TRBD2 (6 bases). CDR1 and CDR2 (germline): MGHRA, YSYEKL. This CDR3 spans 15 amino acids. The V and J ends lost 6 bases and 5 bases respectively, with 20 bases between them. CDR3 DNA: TGCGCCAGCAGTCTATTCGTGGCGGGACTCCACGAGCAGTACTTC. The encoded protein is CASSLFVAGLHEQYF.

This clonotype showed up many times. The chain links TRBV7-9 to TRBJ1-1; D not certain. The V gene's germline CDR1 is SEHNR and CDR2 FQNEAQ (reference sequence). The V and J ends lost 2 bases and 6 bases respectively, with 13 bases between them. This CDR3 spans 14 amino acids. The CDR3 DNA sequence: TGTGCCAGCAGCTTATCCTCAGCCGGGGCTGAAGCTTTCTTT. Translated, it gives CASSLSSAGAEAFF.